Listed below are T cell receptor beta chains from one sample, sequenced in a study of OX40 agonist ivuxolimab in advanced cancers. Generated by immunoSEQ multiplex PCR, the TCRdb table keeps only in-frame clones and is missing some. The sample shows roughly 66,000 clones, 83% of them seen only once. Sequenced here: CD4+ or CD8+ T cells sorted from blood, sampled in a trial of the OX40 agonist ivuxolimab. The source is an adult with an advanced solid tumor such as melanoma, head and neck, liver or kidney cancer. CDR3s include the opening cysteine and the closing phenylalanine or tryptophan. Expanded clones are given a class, and other clones once, few, many or no size at all.

V: TRBV29-1
J: TRBJ2-2
size: NA
length: 14
CDR3: CSGRLAANTGELFF

V: TRBV18
J: TRBJ1-1
size: NA
length: 13
CDR3: CASSPSEGIEAFF

V: TRBV6-1
J: TRBJ1-3
size: once
length: 14
CDR3: CASSEPGEGNTIYF

V: TRBV7-8
J: TRBJ1-5
size: NA
length: 16
CDR3: CASSSGARGLRQPQHF

V: TRBV5-5
J: TRBJ1-6
size: few
length: 12
CDR3: CASRRTNSPLHF

V: TRBV10-2
J: TRBJ2-3
size: few
length: 14
CDR3: CASRRSSGTDTQYF

V: TRBV27
J: TRBJ1-2
size: NA
length: 16
CDR3: CASSSTRTARNYGYTF

V: TRBV5-1
J: TRBJ2-3
size: NA
length: 16
CDR3: CASSLSSGGGSDTQYF

V: TRBV7-9
J: TRBJ2-5
size: NA
length: 15
CDR3: CASSLAIGSQETQYF

V: TRBV5-5
J: TRBJ2-2
size: few
length: 15
CDR3: CASSARQGLTGELFF

V: TRBV10-3
J: TRBJ1-1
size: NA
length: 14
CDR3: CAISLDRANTEAFF

V: TRBV5-1
J: TRBJ2-2
size: NA
length: 16
CDR3: CASARTGISNTGELFF

V: TRBV5-8
J: TRBJ1-5
size: once
length: 15
CDR3: CASSQGQVGNQPQHF

V: TRBV15
J: TRBJ1-4
size: once
length: 15
CDR3: CATSRDVGWDEKLFF

V: TRBV7-2
J: TRBJ2-1
size: NA
length: 14
CDR3: CASSFDKSYNEQFF

V: TRBV29-1
J: TRBJ1-1
size: NA
length: 14
CDR3: CSVLGGRGTTEAFF

V: TRBV4-1
J: TRBJ2-4
size: NA
length: 16
CDR3: CASSQVGTGSKNIQYF

V: TRBV10-3
J: TRBJ1-6
size: once
length: 13
CDR3: CAISGREGSPLHF

V: TRBV7-8
J: TRBJ1-5
size: few
length: 15
CDR3: CASSTDGYSNQPQHF

V: TRBV28
J: TRBJ1-2
size: few
length: 16
CDR3: CASSLMGVRVAYGYTF

V: TRBV6-5
J: TRBJ2-5
size: once
length: 13
CDR3: CASSRTAEETQYF

V: TRBV10-3
J: TRBJ2-1
size: NA
length: 14
CDR3: CAISESIRPVYEFF

V: TRBV9
J: TRBJ2-3
size: NA
length: 16
CDR3: CASSVVSGGPTDTQYF

V: TRBV7-2
J: TRBJ1-5
size: NA
length: 14
CDR3: CASSNRQGREPQHF

V: TRBV27
J: TRBJ2-2
size: NA
length: 13
CDR3: CASRRCEHRGAVF

V: TRBV5-4
J: TRBJ2-1
size: NA
length: 18
CDR3: CASSRGVASGRAFNEQFF

V: TRBV5-1
J: TRBJ2-2
size: NA
length: 16
CDR3: CASTITGLAIGGELFF

V: TRBV6-5
J: TRBJ1-2
size: NA
length: 12
CDR3: CASSSPVGGYTF

V: TRBV7-2
J: TRBJ2-1
size: NA
length: 15
CDR3: CASSLGTSGANEQFF

V: TRBV6-6
J: TRBJ2-1
size: NA
length: 14
CDR3: CASSSFGTGTEQFF

V: TRBV7-8
J: TRBJ2-5
size: few
length: 14
CDR3: CASSLTRGLETQYF

V: TRBV19
J: TRBJ2-5
size: NA
length: 13
CDR3: CASSPGGEETQYF

V: TRBV18
J: TRBJ1-3
size: once
length: 15
CDR3: CASSPRQGPGNTIYF

V: TRBV5-4
J: TRBJ2-3
size: NA
length: 14
CDR3: CASSSPQGTDTQYF

V: TRBV5-1
J: TRBJ1-1
size: NA
length: 13
CDR3: CASSLGRDAEAFF

V: TRBV18
J: TRBJ1-2
size: NA
length: 13
CDR3: CASSPQQGDGYTF

V: TRBV6-5
J: TRBJ2-4
size: NA
length: 13
CDR3: CASSNRGLNIQYF

V: TRBV2
J: TRBJ2-3
size: NA
length: 13
CDR3: CASSQGGADTQYF

V: TRBV5-1
J: TRBJ1-6
size: NA
length: 14
CDR3: CASSLSGGDSPLHF

V: TRBV5-1
J: TRBJ1-1
size: NA
length: 13
CDR3: CASSQDLNTEAFF

V: TRBV19
J: TRBJ1-5
size: NA
length: 12
CDR3: CASSIEGQPQHF

V: TRBV25-1
J: TRBJ1-2
size: few
length: 12
CDR3: CASREANYGYTF

V: TRBV15
J: TRBJ2-5
size: NA
length: 16
CDR3: CATSRTNQGDWETQYF

V: TRBV2
J: TRBJ1-5
size: few
length: 13
CDR3: CATNLGVRQPQHF

V: TRBV27
J: TRBJ2-7
size: NA
length: 16
CDR3: CASSYGRASGSYEQYF

V: TRBV19
J: TRBJ1-6
size: NA
length: 16
CDR3: CASSISGELYNSPLHF

V: TRBV15
J: TRBJ2-3
size: medium-sized
length: 13
CDR3: CATSLRAGDTQYF

V: TRBV18
J: TRBJ1-1
size: NA
length: 12
CDR3: CASSVMNTEAFF

V: TRBV5-1
J: TRBJ1-3
size: NA
length: 17
CDR3: CASSLVGLEFGGNTIYF

V: TRBV30
J: TRBJ2-2
size: NA
length: 13
CDR3: CAWSVSYTGELFF

V: TRBV6-1
J: TRBJ1-2
size: NA
length: 14
CDR3: CASSVTGTGYGYTF

V: TRBV6-5
J: TRBJ2-3
size: NA
length: 13
CDR3: CASSYPGTDTQYF